The next 10 T cell receptor beta chains were all read from a single sample in a study of OX40 agonist ivuxolimab in advanced cancers. Assay used: immunoSEQ multiplex PCR; TCRdb lists only in-frame clones, some missing. The sample yields tens of thousands of clones, 80% to 85% seen once. The material was CD4+ or CD8+ T cells sorted from blood, obtained in a trial of the OX40 agonist ivuxolimab. All receptors come from an adult with an advanced solid tumor such as melanoma, head and neck, liver or kidney cancer.

The chain combines TRBV15 with TRBJ1-6; possibly TRBD1 for D (6 bases). The CDR3 extends over 15 amino acids. Germline CDR1 reads LNHNV; CDR2 reads YYDKDF (reference sequence). The germline V and J ends were trimmed by 0 bases and 7 bases, with 10 bases remaining between them. CDR3 nucleotides: TGTGCCACCAGCAGAGATCTCACAGGGAATTCACCCCTCCACTTT. As protein: CATSRDLTGNSPLHF.

Only a few counts were recorded for this clone. The chain is built from TRBV15 and TRBJ1-6; a weak D match, TRBD1 (5 bases). V was cut by 0 bases and J by 8 bases, with 29 bases left in between. Germline CDR1 and CDR2: LNHNV and YYDKDF (reference sequence). The CDR3 consists of 21 residues. The CDR3 spells CATSRDAIGLGRELLHSPLHF. DNA for the CDR3: TGTGCCACCAGCAGAGATGCGATAGGGTTGGGCAGGGAACTTCTTCATTCACCCCTCCACTTT.

V and J are TRBV29-1 and TRBJ1-6; 8 bases match TRBD1. The CDR3 is made up of 13 amino acids. The V gene end was trimmed by 5 bases and the J gene end by 9 bases; junction bases not matched to a gene: 6. The germline CDR1 and CDR2 sequences are SQVTM and ANQGSEA. CDR3 nucleotide sequence: TGCAGCGTTCAGGACAGGGCCGGTTCACCCCTCCACTTT. It encodes CSVQDRAGSPLHF.

The chain uses TRBV11-3 and TRBJ2-3; 7 bases match TRBD2. J gave up 0 bases and V 2 bases, and 5 bases lay outside the gene matches. CDR1 is SGHNT, CDR2 YENEEA, per germline. CDR3 length: 16 amino acids. The CDR3 reads CASSLSSGASTDTQYF. The CDR3 nucleotides are TGTGCCAGCAGCTTATCCAGCGGGGCTAGCACAGATACGCAGTATTTT.

This chain connects TRBV19 to TRBJ1-4; no definite D call. V was clipped by 4 bases and J by 8 bases, with 11 bases between them. The CDR3 has 13 amino acids. CDR1 LNHDA and CDR2 SQIVND come from the germline V gene (reference sequence). The DNA of the CDR3 is TGTGCCAGTAGTAACCGGAACCAGGAAAAACTGTTTTTT. It specifies CASSNRNQEKLFF.

The V call is TRBV5-4, the J call TRBJ2-5; TRBD2 aligns across 12 bases. Germline assignment: CDR1 SGHNT and CDR2 YYREEE (reference sequence). The CDR3 runs to 16 residues. Germline trimming cut 2 bases from V and 6 bases from J; bases unmatched to any gene: 8. DNA for the CDR3: TGTGCCAGCAGCTTACTGACTAGCGGGGGAGGAAAGACCCAGTACTTC. Its translation is CASSLLTSGGGKTQYF.

This chain connects TRBV10-3 to TRBJ1-1; 11 bases agree with TRBD1. After removal of 3 bases from V and 9 bases from J, the junction contained 3 bases not matched to a gene. This CDR3 contains 13 residues. Germline CDR1 reads ENHRY; CDR2 reads SYGVKD. The CDR3 reads CAISEGQGAQAFF. CDR3 DNA: TGTGCCATCAGTGAAGGACAGGGGGCCCAAGCTTTCTTT.

This chain connects TRBV7-2 to TRBJ2-7, with 8 bases identical to TRBD2. This CDR3 has 14 amino acids. The V and J ends lost 4 bases and 4 bases, in that order; junction bases with no gene match: 6. Germline V gene data show CDR1 as SGHTA and CDR2 as FQGNSA. CDR3 DNA sequence: TGTGCCAGCAGCTCCGGGGGGGCTCTGTACGAGCAGTACTTC. It codes for CASSSGGALYEQYF.

CDR3 in amino acids: CASSYAGSQYF. The CDR3 DNA reads as TGTGCCAGCAGTTACGCTGGTTCGCAGTATTTT. The genes are TRBV6-5 and TRBJ2-3; D uncertain. The germline CDR1 and CDR2 sequences are MNHEY and SVGAGI. Trimming removed 2 bases from V and 10 bases from J, with 7 bases in between. The CDR3 has 11 residues.

This rearrangement joins TRBV5-6 to TRBJ2-3, with 9 bases identical to TRBD1. The CDR3 loop spans 13 amino acids. V was clipped by 4 bases and J by 9 bases; unmatched bases: 6. Germline CDR1 is SGHDT and CDR2 is YYEEEE. CDR3 sequence (DNA): TGTGCCAGCAGCCCGACAGGGACAGGGACGCAGTATTTT. This codes for CASSPTGTGTQYF.